This T cell receptor beta chain comes out of a study of pediatric ulcerative colitis. Across the whole study: Most patients had pancolitis, and two had left-sided colitis.

This was a survey-level run. Here immunoSEQ multiplex PCR was the method, and the copy in TCRdb shows in-frame clones only, minus some. Of about 36,000 clones listed, 73% are singletons. The CDR3 totals 16 residues. Germline values: CDR1 SGHKS, CDR2 YYEKEE (reference sequence). During colonoscopy, one to two rectal pinch biopsies were collected. Broader study findings: Compared with controls, ulcerative colitis showed greater blood-rectum clone sharing. Clonal expansions reduced rectal repertoire diversity in acute severe colitis.

This clone turned up a few times. Its antigen is currently unknown. One junction end disagrees with the germline gene, perhaps due to a read error. Input material: gut tissue. The rearrangement joins TRBV5-5 to TRBJ1-2; D is perhaps TRBD1 (6 bases). The sequence came from a boy aged 5-17 years with moderate ulcerative colitis. In DNA, the CDR3 is TGTGCCAGCACCCTCGGACAGACAACGCTTAACGATGGCTACACCTTC. Translation gives CASTLGQTTLNDGYTF.